These 8 T cell receptor beta chains originate from one sample sequenced in a study of response to subunit inactivated influenza vaccine. TCRdb itself ran the RT-PCR reads through MiXCR, one entry per CDR3 protein. The table records about 830,000 distinct CDR3 sequences, about 18% of them present only once. The sequencing used PBMCs from blood, collected 4 to 6 days after vaccination. The receptors were sampled from a man aged 50 to 59 who received an inactivated influenza vaccine.

This clonotype turned up a few times. This chain links TRBV4-3 with TRBJ2-1, with D possibly TRBD1 on 7 matching bases. This CDR3 spans 18 amino acids. Per the germline V gene, CDR1 is LGHNA and CDR2 is YSLEER. V was shortened by 0 bases and J by 9 bases, with 24 bases between the two germline ends. The CDR3 is CASSQEWGLAPGGSEQFF. The CDR3 DNA is TGCGCCAGCAGCCAAGAATGGGGTCTAGCCCCAGGGGGGTCTGAGCAGTTCTTC.

The CDR3 bases are TGTGCCATCAACAAGGGGGGCTATGGCTACACCTTC. It is translated as CAINKGGYGYTF. The chain is built from TRBV10-3 and TRBJ1-2; a possible D gene is TRBD1 (6 bases). Germline V gene lookup returns CDR1 ENHRY and CDR2 SYGVKD. The CDR3 covers 12 residues. V lost 7 bases to trimming and J lost 4 bases, with 10 bases between them.

V is TRBV21-1 and J is TRBJ2-2; the listed D gene, TRBD2, was not tested against the DNA. TRBV21-1 is given as a pseudogene. The CDR3 totals 20 residues. In DNA form, the CDR3 reads TGTGCCAGCAGCAAAGGAGTGGACAAAAGCCGTCTAGCAGGCACCGGGGAGCTGTTTTTT. It translates to CASSKGVDKSRLAGTGELFF.

The chain joins TRBV6-1 to TRBJ2-7, with D maybe TRBD2 (6 bases). Trimming stripped 6 bases from V and 8 bases from J, with 23 bases between. This CDR3 has 15 amino acids. The germline V gene encodes CDR1 MNHNS and CDR2 SASEGT. The CDR3 DNA sequence: TGTGCCAGCAGCCCGGGAGATCCTCGATTTTCCCAGCAGTACTTC. Translated, it gives CASSPGDPRFSQQYF.

In its sample, this clonotype was seen many times. The chain has TRBV6-2 or TRBV6-3 and TRBJ1-6, with no clear D. Looked up from germline, CDR1 is MNHEY and CDR2 is SVGEGT. This CDR3 is built from 16 residues. Trimming removed 0 bases from V and 4 bases from J, with 10 bases in between. CDR3 bases: TGTGCCAGCAGTTACTCCCCCCGGACTTATAATTCACCCCTCCACTTT. Amino acids: CASSYSPRTYNSPLHF.

This clonotype was recorded a few times. V is TRBV2 and J is TRBJ1-2; D remains ambiguous. Trimming took 5 bases from V and 7 from J, leaving 11 bases between them. The germline CDR1 and CDR2 sequences are SNHLY and FYNNEI. CDR3 size: 12 residues. CDR3 sequence (DNA): TGTGCCAGCAGTAAAGGTGGAGCTGGCTACACCTTC. It translates to CASSKGGAGYTF.

This clonotype was seen more than once but under ten times. J is TRBJ2-2 and V is TRBV5-1; 7 positions agree with TRBD2. This CDR3 contains 16 residues. Trimming took 6 bases from V and 0 from J; bases not matched to a gene: 8. Per germline, CDR1 SGHRS and CDR2 YFSETQ. The CDR3 bases are TGCGCCAGCAATCGGGGGAGCGGGGCGAACACCGGGGAGCTGTTTTTT. Its protein is CASNRGSGANTGELFF.

This clonotype was detected ten times or more. The chain couples TRBV11-1 to TRBJ2-5; D gene unclear. V was shortened by 2 bases and J by 2 bases, with 6 bases between the two germline ends. Germline lookup yields CDR1 SGHAT and CDR2 FQDESV (reference sequence). CDR3 length: 13 residues. In nucleotides, the CDR3 is TGTGCCAGCAGCTTAAACCATCAAGAGACCCAGTACTTC. It codes for CASSLNHQETQYF.